A single sample is the source of the 2 T cell receptor beta chains below, sequenced in a study of T cell changes during pregnancy in multiple sclerosis. Clones were sequenced by immunoSEQ multiplex PCR, and TCRdb holds only the in-frame ones, with some missing. The repertoire holds tens of thousands of clones, with 90% as singletons. The material sequenced was CD4+ T cells from peripheral blood mononuclear cells, taken in the first trimester of pregnancy. The origin of the receptors is a female donor with multiple sclerosis, enrolled in a pregnancy study.

J is TRBJ1-2 and V is TRBV6-1; 9 bases align to TRBD1. Unmatched junction bases numbered 4, after V lost 2 bases and J lost 6 bases. The germline CDR1 and CDR2 sequences are MNHNS and SASEGT. The CDR3 totals 14 residues. CDR3 residues: CASSENRGRDGYTF. In DNA, the CDR3 is TGTGCCAGCAGTGAAAACAGGGGGCGAGATGGCTACACCTTC.

J is TRBJ1-1 and V is TRBV27; D may be TRBD1 (5 bases). Per germline, CDR1 MNHEY and CDR2 SMNVEV (reference sequence). Trimming pared 8 bases from V and 6 bases from J, leaving 10 bases between. This CDR3 comprises 11 residues. The CDR3 DNA reads as TGTGCCAGCGTCTGGGGCTCTGAAGCTTTCTTT. Translating gives CASVWGSEAFF.